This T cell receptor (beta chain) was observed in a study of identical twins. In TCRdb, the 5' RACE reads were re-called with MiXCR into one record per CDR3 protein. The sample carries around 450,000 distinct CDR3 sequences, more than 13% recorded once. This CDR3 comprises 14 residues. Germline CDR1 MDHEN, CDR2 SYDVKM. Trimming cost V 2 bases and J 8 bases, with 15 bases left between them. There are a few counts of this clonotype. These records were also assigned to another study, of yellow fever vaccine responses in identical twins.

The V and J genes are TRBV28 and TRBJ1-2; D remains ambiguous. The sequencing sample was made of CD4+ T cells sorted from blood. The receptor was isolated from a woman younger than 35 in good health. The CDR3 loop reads CASSLTSLVGGYTF. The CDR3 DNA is TGTGCCAGCAGTTTAACCTCCTTAGTGGGCGGCTACACCTTC.